These 26 T cell receptor beta chains were all obtained from the same sample, sequenced in a study of blood T cells in healthy people across ages. Alongside a J-beta primer mix, a sample-barcoded 5' primer served in a second PCR lasting about 7 to 11 cycles. TCRdb re-called the 5' RACE reads through MiXCR, storing one row per CDR3 protein. The table lists 1.4 million or so distinct CDR3 sequences, roughly 43% of them singletons. What was sequenced was blood. The source of these receptors is a woman between 18 and 30 years old in good health.

Comments on this clonotype: Since a much larger clone is just one base distant, this may be a read error. The chain carries TRBV2 and TRBJ2-7; 9 positions match TRBD2. V trimming: 8 bases; J trimming: 7 bases; junction bases outside the gene matches: 15. The CDR3 contains 15 residues. Germline V gene data show CDR1 as SNHLY and CDR2 as FYNNEI. This chain's CDR3 is CASSAPSGKGNEQYF. CDR3 nucleotide sequence: TGTGCCAGCTCGGCCCCTAGCGGGAAAGGTAATGAGCAGTACTTC.

The chain couples TRBV5-4 to TRBJ2-3; weak D call: TRBD2 (7 bases). The CDR3 length is 15 residues. Germline V gene data show CDR1 as SGHNT and CDR2 as YYREEE (reference sequence). V was clipped by 6 bases and J by 2 bases, with 16 bases between them. The CDR3 protein is CASTWGGAFTDTQYF. CDR3 nucleotide sequence: TGTGCCAGCACATGGGGGGGGGCTTTCACAGATACGCAGTATTTT. The complete variable domain, with remaining parts taken from reference TRBV5-4 and TRBJ2-3, reads ETGVTQSPTHLIKTRGQQVTLRCSSQSGHNTVSWYQQALGQGPQFIFQYYREEENGRGNFPPRFSGLQFPNYSSELNVNALELDDSALYLCASTWGGAFTDTQYFGPGTRLTVL.

This clonotype was counted only a few times. The chain uses TRBV7-2 and TRBJ1-2; D call uncertain. Germline CDR1 and CDR2: SGHTA and FQGNSA. V was clipped by 3 bases and J by 2 bases, with 10 bases between them. The CDR3 length is 14 residues. CDR3 nucleotide sequence: TGTGCCAGCAGCTTTGGACTAGGGAACTATGGCTACACCTTC. It is translated as CASSFGLGNYGYTF.

In the case of this clonotype: A clone one base away is much larger, so this may be a read error. The chain joins TRBV9 to TRBJ2-5; 9 bases align to TRBD2. Per germline, CDR1 SGDLS and CDR2 YYNGEE. The CDR3 has 14 residues. V gave up 2 bases and J gave up 11 bases; unmatched junction bases: 10. In DNA form, the CDR3 reads TGTGCCAGCAGCGTTGGGACTAGCTACAATGAGCAGTACTTC. This sequence encodes CASSVGTSYNEQYF.

This clonotype has a single count. The V and J genes are TRBV9 and TRBJ2-1; 11 positions agree with TRBD2. Germline lookup yields CDR1 SGDLS and CDR2 YYNGEE. V gave up 1 base and J gave up 4 bases; unmatched junction bases: 4. The CDR3 covers 16 residues. CDR3 nucleotides: TGTGCCAGCAGCGTAATAGCGGGAGGGCCTTACAATGAGCAGTTCTTC. This encodes CASSVIAGGPYNEQFF.

The genes are TRBV3-1 and TRBJ2-7; D is perhaps TRBD2 (6 bases). Germline V gene data show CDR1 as LGHDT and CDR2 as YNNKEL (reference sequence). V was cut by 8 bases and J by 5 bases, with 13 bases left in between. The CDR3 is made up of 12 amino acids. CDR3 sequence reads: CASGGYTDEQYF. The CDR3 region has the DNA TGTGCCAGCGGGGGGTATACCGACGAGCAGTACTTC.

The genes are TRBV27 and TRBJ2-7; 11 bases map to TRBD2. The CDR3 runs 14 residues. With V trimmed by 8 bases and J by 2 bases, 5 bases remained unmatched. Germline values: CDR1 MNHEY, CDR2 SMNVEV (reference sequence). CDR3 region: CASEEGLAAYEQYF. The CDR3 DNA is TGTGCCAGCGAAGAGGGACTAGCGGCCTACGAGCAGTACTTC.

This clonotype was seen ten or more times. The gene calls are TRBV20-1 and TRBJ1-2, with 7 bases that match TRBD1. V trimming: 5 bases; J trimming: 4 bases; junction bases outside the gene matches: 7. Germline CDR1 reads DFQATT; CDR2 reads SNEGSKA (reference sequence). The CDR3 loop spans 13 amino acids. Here the CDR3 reads CSAELGDSYGYTF. The CDR3 DNA reads TGCAGTGCTGAACTCGGGGACAGCTATGGCTACACCTTC.

The genes are TRBV20-1 and TRBJ2-3; 8 nucleotides agree with TRBD2. Unmatched junction bases numbered 3, after V lost 6 bases and J lost 1 base. The CDR3 totals 13 residues. In germline, CDR1 is DFQATT, CDR2 SNEGSKA (reference sequence). The chain's CDR3 is CSANGRGTDTQYF. The CDR3 bases are TGCAGTGCGAACGGGAGGGGCACAGATACGCAGTATTTT.

This clonotype was observed once. The rearrangement uses TRBV12-5 and TRBJ2-3; D not certain. CDR3 size: 16 residues. The V gene's germline CDR1 is LGHNT and CDR2 FRNRAP. V lost 0 bases and J lost 2, with 12 bases in between. CDR3: CASGLVLLGDTDTQYF. CDR3 DNA: TGTGCTAGTGGTTTGGTTCTTTTAGGAGACACAGATACGCAGTATTTT.

The chain is built from TRBV7-9 and TRBJ2-5, with D possibly being TRBD2 (5 bases). V was shortened by 2 bases and J by 5 bases, with 9 bases between the two germline ends. Germline V gene data show CDR1 as SEHNR and CDR2 as FQNEAQ (reference sequence). This CDR3 has 13 amino acids. In DNA, the CDR3 is TGTGCCAGCAGCTTAAGGGCTAGCGAGACCCAGTACTTC. It translates to CASSLRASETQYF.

In this sample, this clonotype turned up a few times. The V call is TRBV6-5, the J call TRBJ1-4; possible D gene TRBD1, 5 bases. This CDR3 comprises 15 residues. Deletions cut 8 bases from V and 6 bases from J, with 19 bases between. CDR1 is MNHEY and CDR2 is SVGAGI in the germline V gene. CDR3 DNA sequence: TGTGCCAGCTACACCGGGAGGGGTGTAGATGAAAAACTGTTTTTT. Amino acids: CASYTGRGVDEKLFF.

The CDR3 DNA is TGTGCCAGCAGCGTAGGGGGAGGAGGCGATCAGCCCCAGCATTTT. Its translation: CASSVGGGGDQPQHF. V is TRBV9 and J is TRBJ1-5; D is unresolved. The V and J ends lost 0 bases and 5 bases respectively, with 12 bases between them. Germline V lookup: CDR1 SGDLS, CDR2 YYNGEE. The CDR3 has 15 amino acids.

The V and J genes are TRBV2 and TRBJ2-2; a weak D match, TRBD2 (6 bases). Germline CDR1 SNHLY, CDR2 FYNNEI. The V gene lost 7 bases and the J gene lost 7 bases, with 13 bases spanning the gap. The CDR3 has 13 amino acids. Here the CDR3 reads CASTRTGGGELFF. In nucleotides, the CDR3 is TGTGCCAGCACGAGAACCGGGGGCGGGGAGCTGTTTTTT.

This clonotype was observed a few times. The V gene is TRBV5-1, the J gene TRBJ1-2; D is undetermined. This CDR3 is built from 14 residues. V lost 6 bases to trimming and J lost 0 bases, with 12 bases between them. In germline, CDR1 is SGHRS, CDR2 YFSETQ. The DNA for the CDR3 is TGCGCCAGCAAGAACCGCGCAGCTAACTATGGCTACACCTTC. Its translation: CASKNRAANYGYTF. Based on the CDR3 plus reference TRBV5-1 and TRBJ1-2, the full variable domain is KAGVTQTPRYLIKTRGQQVTLSCSPISGHRSVSWYQQTPGQGLQFLFEYFSETQRNKGNFPGRFSGRQFSNSRSEMNVSTLELGDSALYLCASKNRAANYGYTFGSGTRLTVV.

The chain is built from TRBV20-1 and TRBJ2-1; TRBD1 matches 8 bases. Trimming cost V 2 bases and J 7 bases; bases outside gene matches: 10. Germline lookup yields CDR1 DFQATT and CDR2 SNEGSKA (reference sequence). This CDR3 has 15 residues. The CDR3 DNA is TGCAGTGCTAGACAGAGGGACAGGACGCGAAATGAGCAGTTCTTC. It translates to CSARQRDRTRNEQFF.

The count of this clonotype is one. Here the CDR3 DNA reads TGTGCCAGCAGTGATGACCCAAAGGGGTCTGAAGCTTTCTTT. This translates into CASSDDPKGSEAFF. This sequence joins TRBV2 and TRBJ1-1, with a possible D match to TRBD1 (5 bases). V lost 3 bases, J lost 6 bases, and 14 bases lay in between. Looked up from germline, CDR1 is SNHLY and CDR2 is FYNNEI. This CDR3 is 14 amino acids long.

This rearrangement joins TRBV20-1 to TRBJ1-1; D perhaps matches TRBD1 (5 bases). Trimming took 5 bases from V and 4 from J, leaving 11 bases between them. The length of the CDR3 is 12 residues. CDR1 DFQATT and CDR2 SNEGSKA come from the germline V gene (reference sequence). CDR3 sequence reads: CSAAKGTTEAFF. The CDR3 nucleotides are TGCAGTGCTGCTAAAGGGACCACTGAAGCTTTCTTT.

This clonotype has at least ten counts. V is TRBV12-3 or TRBV12-4 and J is TRBJ1-2; TRBD1 matches 10 bases. The trim removed 5 bases at V and 4 bases at J, leaving 10 bases unmatched. The CDR3 contains 16 residues. DNA of the CDR3: TGTGCCAGCAGTCGCTGGGGACAGGGGTTTAGCTATGGCTACACCTTC. Translating it yields CASSRWGQGFSYGYTF.

This clonotype has just a few counts. This chain uses TRBV7-6 with TRBJ1-2; maybe TRBD1 (5 bases). The germline CDR1 and CDR2 sequences are SGHVS and FNYEAQ. The V and J ends lost 0 bases and 2 bases respectively, with 16 bases between them. This CDR3 is built from 17 residues. The CDR3 DNA reads TGTGCCAGCAGCTTAGCGGTGCTGGGGGGACGGAACTATGGCTACACCTTC. This codes for CASSLAVLGGRNYGYTF. Complete variable domain (other parts from reference TRBV7-6 and TRBJ1-2): GAGVSQSPRYKVTKRGQDVALRCDPISGHVSLYWYRQALGQGPEFLTYFNYEAQQDKSGLPNDRFSAERPEGSISTLTIQRTEQRDSAMYRCASSLAVLGGRNYGYTFGSGTRLTVV.

This rearrangement joins TRBV12-3 or TRBV12-4 to TRBJ2-2; 7 nucleotides agree with TRBD1. The CDR3 runs to 15 residues. Unmatched junction bases numbered 6, after V lost 8 bases and J lost 0 bases. The CDR3 loop reads CASGRQGANTGELFF. The CDR3 bases are TGTGCCAGCGGCAGACAGGGCGCGAACACCGGGGAGCTGTTTTTT.

Many counts were recorded for this clonotype. The chain combines TRBV29-1 with TRBJ2-7; tentative D call: TRBD2 (5 bases). This CDR3 is 13 amino acids long. V lost 3 bases and J 3 bases, leaving 12 bases between the germline ends. Germline lookup yields CDR1 SQVTM and CDR2 ANQGSEA. This CDR3 reads CSVESGGGYEQYF. As DNA, the CDR3 is TGCAGCGTTGAGTCCGGAGGAGGCTACGAGCAGTACTTC.

This clonotype was observed a few times. This sequence joins TRBV7-2 and TRBJ2-3, with TRBD1 identical over 7 bases. The CDR3 totals 16 residues. V was pared by 1 base and J by 4 bases, with 8 bases of the junction left unmatched. Looked up from germline, CDR1 is SGHTA and CDR2 is FQGNSA. This chain's CDR3 is CASSLGKTGWADTQYF. The CDR3 DNA sequence: TGTGCCAGCAGCTTAGGCAAGACAGGGTGGGCAGATACGCAGTATTTT.

The chain has TRBV4-2 and TRBJ2-7; 14 positions agree with TRBD2. V was pared by 8 bases and J by 7 bases, with 7 bases of the junction left unmatched. The CDR3 covers 14 residues. The germline V gene has CDR1 LGHNA and CDR2 YNFKEQ. CDR3 sequence reads: CASCRTSGGLEQYF. The DNA of the CDR3 is TGTGCCAGCTGCCGGACTAGCGGGGGGTTGGAGCAGTACTTC.

This clonotype was recorded a few times. The rearrangement uses TRBV20-1 and TRBJ1-1; the match to TRBD1 covers 7 bases. Trimming cost V 0 bases and J 4 bases; bases outside gene matches: 8. Per the germline V gene, CDR1 is DFQATT and CDR2 is SNEGSKA (reference sequence). This CDR3 is built from 15 residues. CDR3 DNA sequence: TGCAGTGCTAGAGACGGGAGGGGGCGAAGCACTGAAGCTTTCTTT. Protein sequence: CSARDGRGRSTEAFF.

This clonotype has more than one count but fewer than ten. The chain recombines TRBV4-2 with TRBJ2-1, with 9 bases lining up with TRBD2. Per germline, CDR1 LGHNA and CDR2 YNFKEQ. The CDR3 extends over 14 amino acids. Trimming at V came to 4 bases and at J to 7 bases, leaving 5 bases not matched to a gene. DNA of the CDR3: TGTGCCAGCAGCCTATTGGGACTAGCTAATGAGCAGTTCTTC. Encoded protein: CASSLLGLANEQFF.